This T cell receptor beta chain was documented in a study of regulatory T cells in long-lasting Graves disease. Findings and caveats of the study: Sample size was small, which may have lowered accuracy.

This clonotype was counted many times. Its antigen is unknown. The CDR3 spans 17 residues. Per the germline V gene, CDR1 is SEHNR and CDR2 is FQNEAQ (reference sequence). J was trimmed by 1 base and V by 3 bases; bases with no gene match: 6. Time point given: newly diagnosed GD, antithyroid drugs for less than 3 months. The authors made the TCR library using RNA they extracted from PBMCs. An endocrinology unit in Xi'an, China, supplied the patients. In building TCR beta libraries, iRepertoire HTBI primers were used together with Arm-PCR of CDR3 regions. TCRdb fed the multiplex PCR reads into MiXCR, producing one record per CDR3 protein. This table has more than 450,000 distinct CDR3 sequences, under 20% appearing once. The same sample was also studied in work on T cells in Graves' hyperthyroidism and ophthalmopathy. That source adds: Most thyroid clonotypes with frequency above 0.001 were detected in blood.

This TCR was sampled from a man aged 40-49 years with Graves disease. This specimen was peripheral blood mononuclear cells (PBMCs), taken at new diagnosis, from a patient treated with antithyroid drugs. This rearrangement joins TRBV7-9 to TRBJ1-4, with 9 positions matching TRBD1. The CDR3 nucleotides are TGTGCCAGCAGCTTTTGGACAGGGGCCTTAACTAATGAAAAACTGTTTTTT. This encodes CASSFWTGALTNEKLFF.